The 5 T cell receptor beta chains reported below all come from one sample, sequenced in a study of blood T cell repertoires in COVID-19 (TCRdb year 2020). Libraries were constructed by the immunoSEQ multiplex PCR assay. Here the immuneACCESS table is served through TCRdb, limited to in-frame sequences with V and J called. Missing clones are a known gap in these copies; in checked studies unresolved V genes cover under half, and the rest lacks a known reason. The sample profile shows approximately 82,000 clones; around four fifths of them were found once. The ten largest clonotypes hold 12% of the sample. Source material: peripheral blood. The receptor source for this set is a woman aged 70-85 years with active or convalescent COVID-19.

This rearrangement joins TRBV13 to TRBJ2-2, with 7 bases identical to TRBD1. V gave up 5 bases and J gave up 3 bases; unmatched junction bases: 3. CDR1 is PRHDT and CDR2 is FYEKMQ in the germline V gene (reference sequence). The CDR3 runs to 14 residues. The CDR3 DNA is TGTGCCAGCAGCGGAACAGGGGACACCGGGGAGCTGTTTTTT. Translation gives CASSGTGDTGELFF.

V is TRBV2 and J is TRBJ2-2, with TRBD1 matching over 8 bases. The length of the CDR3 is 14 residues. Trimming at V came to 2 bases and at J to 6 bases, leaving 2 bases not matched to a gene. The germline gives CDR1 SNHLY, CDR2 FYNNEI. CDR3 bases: TGTGCCAGCAGTGAACAGGGGGCGCCCGGGGAGCTGTTTTTT. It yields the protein CASSEQGAPGELFF.

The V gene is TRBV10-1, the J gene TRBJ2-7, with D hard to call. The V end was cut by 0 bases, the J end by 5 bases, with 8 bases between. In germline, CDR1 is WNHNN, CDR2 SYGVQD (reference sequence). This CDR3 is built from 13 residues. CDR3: CASSESIGDEQYF. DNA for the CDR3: TGCGCCAGCAGTGAGTCGATCGGTGACGAGCAGTACTTC.

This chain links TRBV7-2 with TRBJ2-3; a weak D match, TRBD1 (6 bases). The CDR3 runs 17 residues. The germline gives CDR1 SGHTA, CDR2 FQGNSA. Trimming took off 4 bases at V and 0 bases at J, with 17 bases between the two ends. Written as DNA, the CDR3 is TGTGCCAGCAGCTCACGGACAGCTTCTGCTAGCACAGATACGCAGTATTTT. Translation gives CASSSRTASASTDTQYF. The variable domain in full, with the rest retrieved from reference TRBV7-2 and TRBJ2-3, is GAGVSQSPSNKVTEKGKDVELRCDPISGHTALYWYRQSLGQGLEFLIYFQGNSAPDKSGLPSDRFSAERTGGSVSTLTIQRTQQEDSAVYLCASSSRTASASTDTQYFGPGTRLTVL.

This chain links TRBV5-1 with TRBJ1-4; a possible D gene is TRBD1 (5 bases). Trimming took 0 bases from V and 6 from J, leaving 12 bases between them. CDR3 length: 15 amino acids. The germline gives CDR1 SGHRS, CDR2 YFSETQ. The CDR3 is CASSLDGGFDEKLFF. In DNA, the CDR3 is TGCGCCAGCAGCTTGGACGGGGGGTTTGATGAAAAACTGTTTTTT.